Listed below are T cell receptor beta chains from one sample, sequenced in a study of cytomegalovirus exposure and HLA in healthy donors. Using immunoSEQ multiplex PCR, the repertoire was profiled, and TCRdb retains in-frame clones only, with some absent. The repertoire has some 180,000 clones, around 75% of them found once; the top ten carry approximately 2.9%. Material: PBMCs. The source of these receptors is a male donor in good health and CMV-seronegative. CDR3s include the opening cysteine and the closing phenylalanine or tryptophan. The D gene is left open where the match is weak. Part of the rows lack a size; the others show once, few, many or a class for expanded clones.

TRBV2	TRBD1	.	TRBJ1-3	TGTGCCAGCAGGGGGACAGGCGGAGGAAACACCATATATTTT	CASRGTGGGNTIYF
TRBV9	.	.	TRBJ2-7	TGTGCCAGCAGCCCAACTGGCGACTACGAGCAGTACTTC	CASSPTGDYEQYF
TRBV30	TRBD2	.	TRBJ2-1	TGTGCCTGTGGGACTAGCGGGAGTCCCTACAATGAGCAGTTCTTC	CACGTSGSPYNEQFF
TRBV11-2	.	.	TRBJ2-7	TGTGCCAGCAGCCAAGGGTTGAGTGCTGGGGCAGAGGAGCAGTACTTC	CASSQGLSAGAEEQYF
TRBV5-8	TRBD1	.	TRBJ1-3	TGTGCCAGCAGCTCCTGGACAGGGGCAGGAAACACCATATATTTT	CASSSWTGAGNTIYF
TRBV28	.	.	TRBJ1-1	TGTGCCAGCAGTTTTGTCCCGTGGAGGACTGAAGCTTTCTTT	CASSFVPWRTEAFF
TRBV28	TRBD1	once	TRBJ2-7	TGTGCCAGCAACCAGGGACAGACCTACGAGCAGTACTTC	CASNQGQTYEQYF
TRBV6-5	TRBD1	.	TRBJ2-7	TGTGCCAGCAGTTACTCCCGGACAGGGAACTACGAGCAGTACTTC	CASSYSRTGNYEQYF
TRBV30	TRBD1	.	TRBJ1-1	TGTGCCTGGTTTACAAAAGCGGGACAGGGGAACACTGAAGCTTTCTTT	CAWFTKAGQGNTEAFF
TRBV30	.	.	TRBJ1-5	TGTGCCTGGAGTGTGCAGGAAAATCAGCCCCAGCATTTT	CAWSVQENQPQHF
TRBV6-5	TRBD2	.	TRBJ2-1	TGTGCCAGCAGTTCCTCTAGCGGGGTTTCCTACAATGAGCAGTTCTTC	CASSSSSGVSYNEQFF
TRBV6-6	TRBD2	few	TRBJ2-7	TGTGCCAGCAGTTTCTCCGGGACTAGCGGGAACTACGAGCAGTACTTC	CASSFSGTSGNYEQYF
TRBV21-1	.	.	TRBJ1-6	TGTGCCAGCAGCAAGGATACCGGGACAGGGGATAAACCCCTCCACTTT	CASSKDTGTGDKPLHF
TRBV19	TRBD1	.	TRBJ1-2	TGTGCCAGTAGCCAGACAGGGAACTATGGCTACACCTTC	CASSQTGNYGYTF
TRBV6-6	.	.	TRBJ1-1	TGTGCCAGCAGTTATCGGCAGAGGAGTAACACTGAAGCTTTCTTT	CASSYRQRSNTEAFF
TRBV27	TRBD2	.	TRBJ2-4	TGTGCCAGCAGTTTATCCGGGGGGATAGCCAAAAACATTCAGTACTTC	CASSLSGGIAKNIQYF
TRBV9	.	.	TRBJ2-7	TGTGCCAGCAGCGTAATGACGGGTGACGAGCAGTACTTC	CASSVMTGDEQYF
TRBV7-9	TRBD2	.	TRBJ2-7	TGTGCCAGCAGCTCTCAGCGGGAGGTGTACGAGCAGTACTTC	CASSSQREVYEQYF
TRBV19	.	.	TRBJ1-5	TGTGCCAGTAGTATTGAGGGAAAAAATCAGCCCCAGCATTTT	CASSIEGKNQPQHF
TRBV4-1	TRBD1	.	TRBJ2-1	TGCGCCAGCAGCCAAACCGGGACAGGGTCCTACAATGAGCAGTTCTTC	CASSQTGTGSYNEQFF
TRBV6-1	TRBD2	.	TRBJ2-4	TGTGCCAGCAGTGAAACCGTAGCGGGGTGGAGAAACATTCAGTACTTC	CASSETVAGWRNIQYF
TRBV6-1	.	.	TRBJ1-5	TGTGCCAGCAGTGAAATTGGGGGGATCTATAGCAATCAGCCCCAGCATTTT	CASSEIGGIYSNQPQHF
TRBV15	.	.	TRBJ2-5	TGTGCCACCAGCAGAGATGGGGGGAATGTGGTGGAGACCCAGTACTTC	CATSRDGGNVVETQYF
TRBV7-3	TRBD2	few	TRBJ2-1	TGTGCCAGCAGCTTCCTTCCCTCGGGCGGGAGGAGTAATGAGCAGTTCTTC	CASSFLPSGGRSNEQFF
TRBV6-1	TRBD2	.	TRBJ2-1	TGTGCCAGCAGTGGGCCTAGCGGGAGTAAGGTCAATGAGCAGTTCTTC	CASSGPSGSKVNEQFF
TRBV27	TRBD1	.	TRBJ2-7	TGTGCCAGCAGTTTACTACCGGGACAGGGCACCTACGAGCAGTACTTC	CASSLLPGQGTYEQYF
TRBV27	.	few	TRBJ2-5	TGTGCCAGCGGGGGGTGGGCGATCCAAGAGACCCAGTACTTC	CASGGWAIQETQYF
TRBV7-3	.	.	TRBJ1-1	TGTGCCAGCAGCTTGCAGACAGACACTGAAGCTTTCTTT	CASSLQTDTEAFF
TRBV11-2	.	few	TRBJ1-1	TGTGCCAGCAGCTTAGGCGGCGTTGGTGAAGCTTTCTTT	CASSLGGVGEAFF
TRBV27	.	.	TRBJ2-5	TGTGCCAGCAGGGCCTCCCGGACCCAGTACTTC	CASRASRTQYF
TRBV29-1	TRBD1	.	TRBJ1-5	TGCAGCGTTGGACAGGGGGACGGCCAGCCCCAGCATTTT	CSVGQGDGQPQHF
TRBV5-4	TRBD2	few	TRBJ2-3	TGTGCCAGCAGCACTAGCGGGAGCTGGGGGGATACGCAGTATTTT	CASSTSGSWGDTQYF
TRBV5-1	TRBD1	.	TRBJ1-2	TGCGCCAGCAGTCCGCCGGGACAGGAAAACTATGGCTACACCTTC	CASSPPGQENYGYTF
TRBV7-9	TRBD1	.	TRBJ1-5	TGTGCCAGCAGGGCTGGGACAGGAAATTCTCCCCAGCATTTT	CASRAGTGNSPQHF
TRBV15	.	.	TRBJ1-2	TGTGCCACCAGCAGAGAGGGGGGGGGCTACGGCTACACCTTC	CATSREGGGYGYTF
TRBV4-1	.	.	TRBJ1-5	TGCGCCAGCAGCCCAGCAGGAGGGGTGCGCAATCAGCCCCAGCATTTT	CASSPAGGVRNQPQHF
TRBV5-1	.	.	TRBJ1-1	TGCGCCAGCAGCTTGGGGCGGGCGACGAACACTGAAGCTTTCTTT	CASSLGRATNTEAFF
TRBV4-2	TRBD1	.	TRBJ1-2	TGTGCCAGCAGCCAAGGACAGGGTCTCACCTATGGCTACACCTTC	CASSQGQGLTYGYTF
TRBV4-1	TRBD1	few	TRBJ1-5	TGCGCCAGCAGCAAGGGGGAAGGGACAGGGGGCCTTCGAGAAGGCAATCAGCCCCAGCATTTT	CASSKGEGTGGLREGNQPQHF